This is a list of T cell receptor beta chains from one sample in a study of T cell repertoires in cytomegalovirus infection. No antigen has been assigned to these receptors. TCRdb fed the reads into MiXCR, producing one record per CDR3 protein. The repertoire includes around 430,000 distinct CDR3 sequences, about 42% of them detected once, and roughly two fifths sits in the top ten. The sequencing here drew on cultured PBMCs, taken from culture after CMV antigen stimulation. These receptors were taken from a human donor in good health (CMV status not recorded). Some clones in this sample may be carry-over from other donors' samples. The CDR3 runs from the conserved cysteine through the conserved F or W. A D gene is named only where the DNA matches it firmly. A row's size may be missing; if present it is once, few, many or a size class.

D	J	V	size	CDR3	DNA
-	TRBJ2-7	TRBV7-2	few	CASSLALDGDYEQYF	TGTGCCAGCAGCTTAGCCCTGGACGGAGACTACGAGCAGTACTTC
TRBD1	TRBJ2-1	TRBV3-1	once	CASSEQSWLRDRDNEQFF	TGTGCCAGCAGCGAACAGTCATGGCTGCGGGACAGGGACAATGAGCAGTTCTTC
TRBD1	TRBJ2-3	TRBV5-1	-	CASSWAQGAQTDTQYF	TGCGCCAGCAGCTGGGCTCAGGGGGCGCAGACAGATACGCAGTATTTT
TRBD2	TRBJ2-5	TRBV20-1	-	CSALGRAGETQYF	TGCAGTGCATTGGGGAGGGCCGGAGAGACCCAGTACTTC
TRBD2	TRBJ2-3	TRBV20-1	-	CSATKRLAGRDTDTQYF	TGCAGTGCCACCAAGCGGCTAGCGGGGAGGGACACAGATACGCAGTATTTT
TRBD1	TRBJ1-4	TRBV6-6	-	CASSYSSSGTGPTNEKLFF	TGTGCCAGCAGTTACTCGTCTAGTGGGACAGGGCCAACTAATGAAAAACTGTTTTTT
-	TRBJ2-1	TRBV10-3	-	CAISESGLGPTEAEQFF	TGTGCCATCAGTGAGTCGGGGCTAGGACCAACCGAAGCTGAGCAGTTCTTC
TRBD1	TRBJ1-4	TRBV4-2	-	CASSQGTVQGAGNEKLFF	TGTGCCAGCAGCCAAGGAACCGTGCAGGGGGCCGGTAATGAAAAACTGTTTTTT
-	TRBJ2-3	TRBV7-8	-	CASSFQGTNQPQYF	TGTGCCAGCAGCTTTCAGGGTACCAATCAGCCCCAGTATTTT
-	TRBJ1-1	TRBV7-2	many	CASSLAQTEAFF	TGTGCCAGCAGCTTAGCCCAGACTGAAGCTTTCTTT
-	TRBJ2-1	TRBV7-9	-	CASSLGAAGQFF	TGTGCCAGCAGCTTAGGGGCGGCCGGGCAGTTCTTC
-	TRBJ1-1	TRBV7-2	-	CASSLLASNTEAFF	TGTGCCAGCAGCTTACTCGCCTCGAACACTGAAGCTTTCTTT
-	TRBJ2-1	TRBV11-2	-	CASSFSGHEQFF	TGTGCCAGCAGCTTCTCGGGGCACGAGCAGTTCTTC
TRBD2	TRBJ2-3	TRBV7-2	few	CASSQTGGATDTQYF	TGTGCCAGCAGCCAAACGGGGGGGGCTACAGATACGCAGTATTTT
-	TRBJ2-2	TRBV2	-	CASSGTAGNTGELFF	TGTGCCAGCAGTGGGACGGCGGGGAACACCGGGGAGCTGTTTTTT
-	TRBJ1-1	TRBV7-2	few	CASSPRTVMNTEAFF	TGTGCCAGCAGCCCCCGGACGGTAATGAACACTGAAGCTTTCTTT
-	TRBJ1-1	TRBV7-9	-	CAGSKEGGGSEAFF	TGTGCCGGCTCCAAGGAGGGGGGCGGGTCTGAAGCTTTCTTT
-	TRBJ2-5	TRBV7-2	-	CASSLAPRVTQYF	TGTGCCAGCAGCTTAGCCCCCAGAGTGACCCAGTACTTC
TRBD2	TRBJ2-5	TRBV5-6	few	CASSWPSGGKETQYF	TGTGCCAGCAGCTGGCCGTCGGGGGGAAAAGAGACCCAGTACTTC
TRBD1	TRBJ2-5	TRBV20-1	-	CSAPRDSQETQYF	TGCAGTGCTCCCCGGGACAGCCAAGAGACCCAGTACTTC
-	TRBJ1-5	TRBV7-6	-	CASSPDAWGDQPQHF	TGTGCCAGCAGCCCCGATGCGTGGGGCGATCAGCCCCAGCATTTT
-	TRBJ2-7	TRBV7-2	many	CASSTSRGDSYEQYF	TGTGCCAGCAGCACATCGAGGGGTGATTCCTACGAGCAGTACTTC
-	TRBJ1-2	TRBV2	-	CASSALRAPDGYGYTF	TGTGCCAGCAGTGCCCTCCGGGCCCCGGACGGCTATGGCTACACCTTC
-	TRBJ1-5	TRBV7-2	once	CASVVGGMGQPQHF	TGTGCCAGCGTCGTCGGGGGTATGGGTCAGCCCCAGCATTTT
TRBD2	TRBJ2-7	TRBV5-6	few	CASSPLSGSAYEQYF	TGTGCCAGCAGCCCTTTAAGCGGGAGCGCCTACGAGCAGTACTTC
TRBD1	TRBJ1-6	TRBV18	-	CASSLTGGAGSYNSPLHF	TGTGCCAGCTCACTCACAGGGGGCGCCGGCTCCTATAATTCACCCCTCCACTTT
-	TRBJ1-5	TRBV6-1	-	CASSPPVDGLGSPQHF	TGTGCCAGCAGTCCCCCCGTGGACGGACTTGGGAGCCCCCAGCATTTT
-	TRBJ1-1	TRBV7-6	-	CASSAREVWNTEAFF	TGTGCCAGCAGCGCCAGAGAGGTCTGGAACACTGAAGCTTTCTTT
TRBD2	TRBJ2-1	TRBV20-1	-	CSARRGLAGGRDEQFF	TGCAGTGCTAGAAGGGGACTAGCGGGAGGAAGGGATGAGCAGTTCTTC